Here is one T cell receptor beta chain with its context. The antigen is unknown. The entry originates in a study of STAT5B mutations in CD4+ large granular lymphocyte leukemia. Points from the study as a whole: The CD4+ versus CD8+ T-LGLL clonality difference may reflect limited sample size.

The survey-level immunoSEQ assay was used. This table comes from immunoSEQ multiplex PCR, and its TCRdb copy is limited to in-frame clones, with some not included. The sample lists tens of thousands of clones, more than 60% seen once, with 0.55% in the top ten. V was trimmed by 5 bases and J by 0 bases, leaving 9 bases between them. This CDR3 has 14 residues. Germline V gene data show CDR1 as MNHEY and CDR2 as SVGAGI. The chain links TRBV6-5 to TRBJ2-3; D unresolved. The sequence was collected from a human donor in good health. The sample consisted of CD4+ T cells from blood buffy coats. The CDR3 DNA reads TGTGCCAGCAGTAGGACCAGCAGCACAGATACGCAGTATTTT. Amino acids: CASSRTSSTDTQYF.